This T cell receptor beta chain was captured by sequencing in a study of T cells in Graves' hyperthyroidism and ophthalmopathy. Sample collection date corresponds to first hyperthyroidism diagnosis, prior to any ophthalmopathy symptoms. Trimming stripped 4 bases from V and 2 bases from J, with 13 bases between. CDR3 length: 15 amino acids. Germline values: CDR1 MNHNS, CDR2 SASEGT. Amplified regions were TCR beta CDR3 sequences from RNA transcripts. The primer set for the first-round RT-PCR of the TCR CDR3 was HTBI. A single record per CDR3 protein comes from TCRdb applying MiXCR to the multiplex PCR reads. Here the sample spans fewer than 350,000 distinct CDR3 sequences, about 15% being singletons.

V usage is TRBV6-1 and J usage is TRBJ2-3; D is possibly TRBD1 (6 bases). The sample consisted of blood. This TCR derives from a woman between 45 and 65 years old with Graves' hyperthyroidism that later progressed to Graves' ophthalmopathy. The CDR3: CASSGGLTPTDTQYF. CDR3 DNA sequence: TGTGCCAGCAGTGGGGGGCTCACCCCCACAGATACGCAGTATTTT.